These 31 T cell receptor beta chains came from one sample sequenced in a study of cytomegalovirus exposure and HLA in healthy donors. Vbeta (60) and Jbeta (13) primers were used in the PCR. Measured with immunoSEQ multiplex PCR; TCRdb has only the in-frame clones, and not every one. The sample holds some 150,000 clones, about four fifths seen once. Sequenced sample: PBMCs. The receptors stem from a woman in her forties in good health and CMV-seronegative.

This clone occurred once. This chain links TRBV5-1 with TRBJ2-7; D might be TRBD1 (6 bases). The CDR3 spans 15 residues. Germline CDR1 reads SGHRS; CDR2 reads YFSETQ. The germline V and J ends were trimmed by 4 bases and 7 bases, with 21 bases remaining between them. The CDR3 protein is CASSTGQQSTREQYF. CDR3 coding DNA: TGCGCCAGCAGCACCGGACAGCAATCTACGAGAGAGCAGTACTTC.

The chain recombines TRBV19 with TRBJ1-5; D remains ambiguous. The CDR3 contains 15 residues. Germline CDR1 reads LNHDA; CDR2 reads SQIVND (reference sequence). The V end lost 5 bases, the J end lost 0 bases, and 11 bases lay between the germline ends. In DNA form, the CDR3 reads TGTGCCAGTAGTTATTCAGATAATAGCAATCAGCCCCAGCATTTT. This codes for CASSYSDNSNQPQHF.

CDR3 in amino acids: CASRSYERNRGYNEQFF. CDR3 nucleotides: TGTGCCAGCAGATCCTACGAGAGGAACAGGGGTTACAATGAGCAGTTCTTC. This chain links TRBV27 with TRBJ2-1; TRBD1 matches at 7 bases. In germline, CDR1 is MNHEY, CDR2 SMNVEV (reference sequence). The CDR3 has 17 amino acids. J was trimmed by 4 bases and V by 6 bases; bases with no gene match: 15.

J is TRBJ1-2 and V is TRBV5-1; D is unclear. The CDR3 totals 13 residues. The germline V gene has CDR1 SGHRS and CDR2 YFSETQ. Trimming took 4 bases from V and 5 from J, leaving 12 bases between them. CDR3 residues: CASSASGKYGYTF. Written as DNA, the CDR3 is TGCGCCAGCAGCGCGTCAGGAAAATATGGCTACACCTTC.

This clone occurred once. The chain carries TRBV6-1 and TRBJ2-1; D is perhaps TRBD1 (7 bases). Deletions cut 6 bases from V and 3 bases from J, with 12 bases between. Per the germline V gene, CDR1 is MNHNS and CDR2 is SASEGT. This CDR3 is 14 amino acids long. The CDR3 region has the DNA TGTGCCAGCAGCGTCAGGGGGGTCTACAATGAGCAGTTCTTC. This codes for CASSVRGVYNEQFF.

This chain joins TRBV4-1 and TRBJ2-1; 11 bases map to TRBD1. Germline V gene data show CDR1 as MGHRA and CDR2 as YSYEKL. V lost 1 base, J lost 9 bases, and 11 bases stayed unmatched. This CDR3 has 17 amino acids. CDR3 DNA sequence: TGCGCCAGCAGCCAAGTGAGGACAGGGGGCGCGACCGGTGAGCAGTTCTTC. This codes for CASSQVRTGGATGEQFF.

V and J are TRBV19 and TRBJ2-1; maybe TRBD1 (5 bases). The CDR3 consists of 15 residues. The germline gives CDR1 LNHDA, CDR2 SQIVND (reference sequence). The ends were cut back, 0 bases at V and 3 bases at J, with 9 bases in the middle. As DNA, the CDR3 is TGTGCCAGTAGTATAGAGGGGCAAGTCTACAATGAGCAGTTCTTC. Translating gives CASSIEGQVYNEQFF. Full variable domain (remainder filled in from reference TRBV19 and TRBJ2-1): DGGITQSPKYLFRKEGQNVTLSCEQNLNHDAMYWYRQDPGQGLRLIYYSQIVNDFQKGDIAEGYSVSREKKESFPLTVTSAQKNPTAFYLCASSIEGQVYNEQFFGPGTRLTVL.

The rearrangement uses TRBV4-3 and TRBJ1-2; D might be TRBD1 (5 bases). With 0 bases removed from V and 4 bases from J, the gap between germline ends came to 12 bases. Germline V gene data show CDR1 as LGHNA and CDR2 as YSLEER. This CDR3 comprises 15 residues. Written as DNA, the CDR3 is TGCGCCAGCAGCCAAGATATCGGGGGGACCTATGGCTACACCTTC. It yields the protein CASSQDIGGTYGYTF.

The chain is built from TRBV27 and TRBJ2-7; 8 bases map to TRBD2. The length of the CDR3 is 14 residues. V was clipped by 4 bases and J by 4 bases; unmatched bases: 6. Germline values: CDR1 MNHEY, CDR2 SMNVEV (reference sequence). CDR3 DNA sequence: TGTGCCAGCAGTTCCGGGGGGGTCCTATACGAGCAGTACTTC. Its translation: CASSSGGVLYEQYF.

This clone was seen once. The chain joins TRBV5-4 to TRBJ2-5; D is undetermined. Germline V CDR1 and CDR2: SGHNT, YYREEE (reference sequence). This CDR3 region has 14 residues. V lost 4 bases and J lost 5, with 15 bases in between. The CDR3, as DNA: TGTGCCAGCAGCCTGATGGAGAGTAGCGAGACCCAGTACTTC. Translated, it gives CASSLMESSETQYF.

The chain employs TRBV6-5 and TRBJ2-2, with TRBD2 identical over 7 bases. Germline CDR1 and CDR2: MNHEY and SVGAGI. V lost 6 bases and J lost 2; bases outside the gene matches: 3. The CDR3 has 14 amino acids. CDR3 region: CASRRGLNTGELFF. The CDR3, as DNA: TGTGCCAGCAGACGGGGACTAAACACCGGGGAGCTGTTTTTT.

As DNA, the CDR3 is TGTGCCAGCAGTTACTCGCAGGGGTTGAATTCACCCCTCCACTTT. Protein: CASSYSQGLNSPLHF. The chain couples TRBV6-5 to TRBJ1-6; a weak D match, TRBD1 (6 bases). From germline, CDR1 is MNHEY and CDR2 SVGAGI. V was pared by 0 bases and J by 7 bases, with 10 bases between. The CDR3 spans 15 residues.

The chain employs TRBV15 and TRBJ2-1; 7 positions match TRBD1. The CDR3 covers 16 residues. The germline gives CDR1 LNHNV, CDR2 YYDKDF (reference sequence). The J segment lost 8 bases and the V segment lost 4 bases, leaving 14 bases of the junction unmatched. DNA of the CDR3: TGTGCCACCAGCAAAAAGAAGGGGGCCATCGGCGATGAGCAGTTCTTC. It specifies CATSKKKGAIGDEQFF.

The gene calls are TRBV4-2 and TRBJ1-5; D call uncertain. Germline V gene data show CDR1 as LGHNA and CDR2 as YNFKEQ. This CDR3 spans 15 amino acids. V lost 0 bases to trimming and J lost 5 bases, with 11 bases between them. Here the CDR3 DNA reads TGTGCCAGCAGCCAAGAGTTCGAGAGGGATCAGCCCCAGCATTTT. Encoded protein: CASSQEFERDQPQHF.

The chain employs TRBV4-3 and TRBJ1-3; D is possibly TRBD1 (6 bases). Germline values: CDR1 LGHNA, CDR2 YSLEER. V lost 4 bases, J lost 0 bases, and 16 bases lay in between. CDR3 size: 17 residues. CDR3 protein: CASSPYERRGSGNTIYF. The CDR3 nucleotides read TGCGCCAGCAGCCCGTACGAACGCAGGGGCTCTGGAAACACCATATATTTT.

The chain carries TRBV28 and TRBJ1-2, with 7 nucleotides matching TRBD1. This CDR3 is 12 amino acids long. The V and J ends lost 8 bases and 5 bases, in that order; junction bases with no gene match: 5. The germline V gene has CDR1 MDHEN and CDR2 SYDVKM. This CDR3 reads CASATGHYGYTF. As DNA, the CDR3 is TGTGCCAGCGCGACAGGGCATTATGGCTACACCTTC.

CDR3 in amino acids: CAWDVQGPREAFF. In DNA, the CDR3 is TGTGCCTGGGACGTACAGGGGCCCAGAGAAGCTTTCTTT. The chain is built from TRBV30 and TRBJ1-1; 7 positions match TRBD1. From germline, CDR1 is GTSNPN and CDR2 SVGIG (reference sequence). Trimming at V came to 5 bases and at J to 8 bases, leaving 11 bases not matched to a gene. CDR3 length: 13 amino acids. Full variable domain (rest looked up from reference TRBV30 and TRBJ1-1): SQTIHQWPATLVQPVGSPLSLECTVEGTSNPNLYWYRQAAGRGLQLLFYSVGIGQISSEVPQNLSASRPQDRQFILSSKKLLLSDSGFYLCAWDVQGPREAFFGQGTRLTVV.

This clone has a handful of counts. This chain connects TRBV30 to TRBJ2-7; D is undetermined. The CDR3 runs to 12 residues. CDR1 and CDR2 (germline): GTSNPN, SVGIG (reference sequence). Trimming stripped 1 base from V and 0 bases from J, with 4 bases between. The CDR3 sequence: CAWSDSSYEQYF. The DNA for the CDR3 is TGTGCCTGGAGTGACAGCTCCTACGAGCAGTACTTC. The full variable domain, rest sourced from reference TRBV30 and TRBJ2-7, is SQTIHQWPATLVQPVGSPLSLECTVEGTSNPNLYWYRQAAGRGLQLLFYSVGIGQISSEVPQNLSASRPQDRQFILSSKKLLLSDSGFYLCAWSDSSYEQYFGPGTRLTVT.

The genes are TRBV4-2 and TRBJ1-1; 7 nucleotides agree with TRBD1. CDR1 is LGHNA, CDR2 YNFKEQ, per germline. Trimming took 4 bases from V and 0 from J; bases not matched to a gene: 8. The CDR3 contains 16 residues. In nucleotides, the CDR3 is TGTGCCAGCAGCCCGCGACAGGGTCTTTTGAACACTGAAGCTTTCTTT. Amino acid sequence: CASSPRQGLLNTEAFF.

The rearrangement uses TRBV4-3 and TRBJ1-4; TRBD1 agrees at 8 bases. The CDR3 contains 16 residues. The junction had 8 bases not matched to a gene; V was cut back by 5 bases and J by 3 bases. Germline CDR1 LGHNA, CDR2 YSLEER. The CDR3 is CASSGGQGKSNEKLFF. The CDR3 coding sequence is TGCGCCAGCAGCGGCGGACAGGGCAAGTCTAATGAAAAACTGTTTTTT.

The chain has TRBV7-2 and TRBJ2-3; no firm D call. Germline assignment: CDR1 SGHTA and CDR2 FQGNSA. V was pared by 3 bases and J by 2 bases, with 3 bases between. The CDR3 runs to 12 residues. This CDR3 is CASSFLTDTQYF. CDR3 bases: TGTGCCAGCAGCTTTCTCACAGATACGCAGTATTTT.

The chain has TRBV30 and TRBJ1-5, with D uncertain. Germline V gene lookup returns CDR1 GTSNPN and CDR2 SVGIG (reference sequence). The CDR3 has 15 amino acids. V was trimmed by 4 bases and J by 2 bases, leaving 15 bases between them. In DNA, the CDR3 is TGTGCCTGGAAATCCCTAGACGGGGGCAATCAGCCCCAGCATTTT. Its protein product is CAWKSLDGGNQPQHF.

V is TRBV6-6 and J is TRBJ2-7, with D possibly TRBD2 on 6 matching bases. Germline CDR1 and CDR2: MNHNY and SVGAGI (reference sequence). V was trimmed by 7 bases and J by 1 base, leaving 11 bases between them. The CDR3 contains 13 residues. DNA of the CDR3: TGTGCCAGCATCCCGGCGGGGTCCTACGAGCAGTACTTC. This translates into CASIPAGSYEQYF.

The CDR3 DNA sequence: TGCGCCAGCAGCTTGGACAGGGGGCTCTATGGCTACACCTTC. Translation: CASSLDRGLYGYTF. The chain carries TRBV5-1 and TRBJ1-2, with 9 bases matching TRBD1. This CDR3 region has 14 residues. CDR1 is SGHRS and CDR2 is YFSETQ in the germline V gene. The ends lost 0 bases at V and 4 bases at J; junction bases unmatched: 1.

This clone came up a few times. This chain joins TRBV14 and TRBJ1-2, with a weak D call TRBD1 (5 bases). The V end was cut by 3 bases, the J end by 2 bases, with 16 bases between. This CDR3 comprises 16 residues. CDR1 is SGHDN and CDR2 is FVKESK in the germline V gene. The CDR3 region is CASSQGRAWGNYGYTF. The CDR3 bases are TGTGCCAGCAGCCAGGGTCGGGCCTGGGGCAACTATGGCTACACCTTC.

This chain joins TRBV9 and TRBJ1-6; no definite D call. Germline V lookup: CDR1 SGDLS, CDR2 YYNGEE. CDR3 size: 16 residues. V was pared by 4 bases and J by 4 bases, with 15 bases between. The DNA of the CDR3 is TGTGCCAGCAGCCCAACGTTGGTGGAGTATAATTCACCCCTCCACTTT. It is translated as CASSPTLVEYNSPLHF.

Regarding this clone: Other DNA sequences in this specimen translate into the identical CDR3. V usage is TRBV5-1 and J usage is TRBJ1-5, with D unclear. Germline loops: CDR1 SGHRS, CDR2 YFSETQ. V was clipped by 0 bases and J by 2 bases, with 6 bases between them. The CDR3 loop spans 14 amino acids. The CDR3 loop reads CASSLGGGNQPQHF. The CDR3, as DNA: TGCGCCAGCAGCTTGGGAGGCGGCAATCAGCCCCAGCATTTT. Full variable domain (remainder filled in from reference TRBV5-1 and TRBJ1-5): KAGVTQTPRYLIKTRGQQVTLSCSPISGHRSVSWYQQTPGQGLQFLFEYFSETQRNKGNFPGRFSGRQFSNSRSEMNVSTLELGDSALYLCASSLGGGNQPQHFGDGTRLSIL.

This clone turned up a few times. The CDR3 DNA reads as TGCAGCGTTGAAGCGCTGCGAAACCAAGAGACCCAGTACTTC. Translated: CSVEALRNQETQYF. The gene calls are TRBV29-1 and TRBJ2-5; D not certain. Trimming took off 1 base at V and 0 bases at J, with 9 bases between the two ends. CDR3 size: 14 residues. The germline CDR1 and CDR2 sequences are SQVTM and ANQGSEA.

The chain is built from TRBV6-5 and TRBJ2-7; 8 positions agree with TRBD1. The junction had 7 bases not matched to a gene; V was cut back by 2 bases and J by 4 bases. The CDR3 is made up of 15 amino acids. CDR1 MNHEY and CDR2 SVGAGI come from the germline V gene. Here the CDR3 reads CASSYGRTGGYEQYF. The CDR3 bases are TGTGCCAGCAGTTACGGGCGAACAGGGGGGTACGAGCAGTACTTC.

As DNA, the CDR3 is TGCAGTGCGTACCAGGTGGGAAAACTGTTTTTT. Translating it yields CSAYQVGKLFF. The chain carries TRBV20-1 and TRBJ1-4, with no clear D. Germline CDR1 and CDR2: DFQATT and SNEGSKA (reference sequence). There are 11 residues in the CDR3. Trimming took off 6 bases at V and 10 bases at J, with 12 bases between the two ends.

Only a few counts were recorded for this clone. The rearrangement joins TRBV25-1 to TRBJ1-4; D might be TRBD1 (6 bases). The germline CDR1 and CDR2 sequences are MGHDK and SYGVNS. The V end lost 2 bases, the J end lost 12 bases, and 19 bases lay between the germline ends. The CDR3 length is 15 residues. The CDR3 spells CASSEHRDTMEELFF. As DNA, the CDR3 is TGTGCCAGCAGTGAACATCGGGACACTATGGAGGAACTGTTTTTT.